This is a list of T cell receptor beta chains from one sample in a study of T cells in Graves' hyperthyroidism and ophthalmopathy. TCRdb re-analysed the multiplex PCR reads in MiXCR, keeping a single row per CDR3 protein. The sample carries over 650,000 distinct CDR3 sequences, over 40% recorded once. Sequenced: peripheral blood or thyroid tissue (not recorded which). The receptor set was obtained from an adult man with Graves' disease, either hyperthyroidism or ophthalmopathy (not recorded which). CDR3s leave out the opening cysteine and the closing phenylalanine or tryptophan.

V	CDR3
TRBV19	ASKGGKNGYT
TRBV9	ASSEGQGGWTEAF
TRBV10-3	AIRLGETQY
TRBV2	ASSDLLNTEAF
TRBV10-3	ASSFAGTVYSYGYT
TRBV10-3	ASSDTDGGHNEKLF
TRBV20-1	SATRDTYEQY
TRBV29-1	SVEAGVGNVLT
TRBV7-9	ASSLEGAQETQY
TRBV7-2	ASSRTDSYEQY
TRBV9	ASSQAKDKVGETQY
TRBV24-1	ATSVTGLNTGELF
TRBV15	ATSRDMGLNQPQH
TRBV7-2	ASSRQNLNTEAF
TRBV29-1	SVETGGGFGYT
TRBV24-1	ATSDTGATSYNEQF
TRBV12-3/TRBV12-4	ASSPHRGNTEAF
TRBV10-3	AISLSGGEFQETQY
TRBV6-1	ASSERSSSYGYT
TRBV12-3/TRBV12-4	ASSPDLWAEAF
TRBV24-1	ASSFVGQPQH
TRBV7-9	ASSGYDEQY
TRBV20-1	SASPDRNYQPQH
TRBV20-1	SARDLAEKTQY
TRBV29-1	SVGGANSPLH
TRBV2	ASFGGDGYT
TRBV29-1	SVEDLSTSGTGELF
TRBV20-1	SAINSSSNQPQH
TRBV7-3	ASSRDSDYGYT
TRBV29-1	SVDGQGKNEQY
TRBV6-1	ASMGMNTGAF
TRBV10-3	TISELGPAGELF
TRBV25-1	ASRALAGSYEQY
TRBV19	ASSITNRGTGELF
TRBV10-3	ASSLEGVVDTEAF